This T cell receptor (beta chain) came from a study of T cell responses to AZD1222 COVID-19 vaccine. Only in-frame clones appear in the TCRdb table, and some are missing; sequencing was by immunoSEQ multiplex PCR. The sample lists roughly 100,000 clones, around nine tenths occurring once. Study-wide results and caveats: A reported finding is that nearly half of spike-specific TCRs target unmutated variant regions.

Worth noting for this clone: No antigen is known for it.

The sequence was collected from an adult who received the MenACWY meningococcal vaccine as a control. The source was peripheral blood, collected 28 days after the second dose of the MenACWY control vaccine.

The CDR3 sequence: CASSPGDSSRQFF. The CDR3 DNA follows: TGTGCCAGCAGCCCCGGGGACTCTAGCAGGCAGTTCTTC. The J gene is TRBJ2-1, the V gene TRBV11-3; weak D call: TRBD2 (6 bases). The CDR3 runs to 13 residues. V lost 5 bases and J 12 bases, leaving 17 bases between the germline ends. Germline V lookup: CDR1 SGHNT, CDR2 YENEEA.